This passage covers 22 T cell receptor beta chains from one sample sequenced in a study of T cells after yellow fever vaccination. TCRdb re-called the 5' RACE reads through MiXCR, storing one row per CDR3 protein. The data show 550,000 or so distinct CDR3 sequences, over 15% seen once. Material: PBMCs, obtained 15 days after the yellow fever booster vaccination. These receptors were taken from a young man who received the YFV17D yellow fever vaccine.

This clonotype was picked up a small number of times. J is TRBJ1-4 and V is TRBV7-9, with D perhaps TRBD1 (5 bases). Germline CDR1 SEHNR, CDR2 FQNEAQ (reference sequence). This CDR3 has 12 amino acids. Trimming stripped 4 bases from V and 8 bases from J, with 8 bases between. The CDR3 coding sequence is TGTGCCAGCAGCTCGGGGGTGGAAAAACTGTTTTTT. Translating it yields CASSSGVEKLFF.

This rearrangement joins TRBV5-5 to TRBJ2-1; tentatively, D is TRBD2 (7 bases). This CDR3 region has 14 residues. CDR1 SGHKS and CDR2 YYEKEE come from the germline V gene (reference sequence). Trimming took off 6 bases at V and 4 bases at J, with 14 bases between the two ends. The CDR3 coding sequence is TGTGCCAGCACCCCGGGGGGCAGATACAATGAGCAGTTCTTC. It encodes CASTPGGRYNEQFF.

This clonotype was seen a handful of times. The rearrangement joins TRBV12-3 or TRBV12-4 to TRBJ1-6, with D possibly being TRBD1 (6 bases). V gave up 1 base and J gave up 8 bases, with 12 bases separating them. The CDR3 spans 15 residues. The CDR3 sequence: CASSLEVGADSPLHF. DNA of the CDR3: TGTGCCAGCAGTTTAGAAGTGGGGGCTGATTCACCCCTCCACTTT.

A single count supports this clonotype. The V and J genes are TRBV7-6 and TRBJ2-7; D is ambiguous. There are 14 residues in the CDR3. CDR1 is SGHVS, CDR2 FNYEAQ, per germline. V was clipped by 1 base and J by 3 bases, with 10 bases between them. The CDR3 region is CASSLGTEFYEQYF. The CDR3 bases are TGTGCCAGCAGCTTAGGGACGGAATTCTACGAGCAGTACTTC.

The V gene is TRBV20-1, the J gene TRBJ2-1; 9 bases agree with TRBD2. Looked up from germline, CDR1 is DFQATT and CDR2 is SNEGSKA (reference sequence). V lost 2 bases, J lost 7 bases, and 6 bases stayed unmatched. This CDR3 is 14 amino acids long. CDR3 coding DNA: TGCAGTGCTAGAAATGTAGCGGGGGAAAATGAGCAGTTCTTC. This gives the protein CSARNVAGENEQFF.

This sequence joins TRBV20-1 and TRBJ2-5; 8 bases are a match to TRBD2. The ends lost 6 bases at V and 1 base at J; junction bases unmatched: 10. The CDR3 sequence is 15 residues long. Germline V gene data show CDR1 as DFQATT and CDR2 as SNEGSKA (reference sequence). The CDR3 region has the DNA TGCAGTGCCCTTCGAGGGCTAGCGGGCCAAGAGACCCAGTACTTC. Translated, it gives CSALRGLAGQETQYF.

This clonotype was found a few times. The chain joins TRBV4-3 to TRBJ2-4; D not certain. The V gene's germline CDR1 is LGHNA and CDR2 YSLEER. The CDR3 covers 15 residues. Trimming took off 2 bases at V and 9 bases at J, with 17 bases between the two ends. CDR3 coding DNA: TGCGCCAGCAGCCAAAGGTACGGAAAGGAAGTCATTCAGTACTTC. This encodes CASSQRYGKEVIQYF.

In this sample, this clonotype turned up a few times. CDR3 sequence reads: CSARSGGIDEQFF. CDR3 sequence (DNA): TGCAGTGCTAGGTCGGGAGGTATCGATGAGCAGTTCTTC. The chain has TRBV20-1 and TRBJ2-1; 7 nucleotides agree with TRBD2. CDR1 DFQATT and CDR2 SNEGSKA come from the germline V gene (reference sequence). V lost 3 bases, J lost 8 bases, and 7 bases stayed unmatched. The CDR3 consists of 13 residues.

The chain has TRBV20-1 and TRBJ2-2, with TRBD2 matching over 7 bases. With 1 base clipped from V and 4 bases from J, the junction kept 6 bases outside the gene matches. This CDR3 has 15 amino acids. Germline V gene sequence: CDR1 DFQATT, CDR2 SNEGSKA (reference sequence). The CDR3 is CSARAGRIVTGELFF. The CDR3 DNA reads TGCAGTGCTAGAGCCGGGAGGATTGTCACCGGGGAGCTGTTTTTT.

The rearrangement joins TRBV5-1 to TRBJ2-7; either TRBD1 or TRBD2 may fit D (5 bases each). Germline CDR1 SGHRS, CDR2 YFSETQ. The ends were cut back, 5 bases at V and 4 bases at J, with 13 bases in the middle. The CDR3 has 13 residues. This chain's CDR3 is CASSAGTLYEQYF. Written as DNA, the CDR3 is TGCGCCAGCAGTGCCGGGACCCTATACGAGCAGTACTTC.

This clonotype was seen a handful of times. The chain carries TRBV28 and TRBJ2-7; 7 bases are shared with TRBD1. Germline V gives CDR1 MDHEN, CDR2 SYDVKM. The CDR3 contains 15 residues. After removal of 6 bases from V and 0 bases from J, the junction contained 8 bases not matched to a gene. The CDR3 loop reads CASSYHDRASYEQYF. In DNA form, the CDR3 reads TGTGCCAGCAGCTACCACGACAGGGCCTCCTACGAGCAGTACTTC. Supplemented by reference TRBV28 and TRBJ2-7, the full variable domain reads DVKVTQSSRYLVKRTGEKVFLECVQDMDHENMFWYRQDPGLGLRLIYFSYDVKMKEKGDIPEGYSVSREKKERFSLILESASTNQTSMYLCASSYHDRASYEQYFGPGTRLTVT.

CDR3 protein: CASTIGTTSKQYF. The DNA of the CDR3 is TGTGCCAGCACAATAGGGACCACTTCAAAGCAGTACTTC. The chain links TRBV12-3 or TRBV12-4 to TRBJ2-7; D tentatively fits TRBD1 or TRBD2 (5 bases each). The CDR3 runs 13 residues. V was pared by 7 bases and J by 8 bases, with 18 bases between.

This clonotype was counted a few times. The V call is TRBV7-2, the J call TRBJ2-1; D gene uncertain. V was clipped by 7 bases and J by 6 bases, with 16 bases between them. CDR3 length: 14 amino acids. Germline CDR1 and CDR2: SGHTA and FQGNSA. DNA for the CDR3: TGTGCCAGCACCATCGACACGGCCTTCAATGAGCAGTTCTTC. It is translated as CASTIDTAFNEQFF. Looking up the rest from reference TRBV7-2 and TRBJ2-1 gives the full variable domain: GAGVSQSPSNKVTEKGKDVELRCDPISGHTALYWYRQSLGQGLEFLIYFQGNSAPDKSGLPSDRFSAERTGGSVSTLTIQRTQQEDSAVYLCASTIDTAFNEQFFGPGTRLTVL.

V and J are TRBV28 and TRBJ2-7; D gene unclear. This CDR3 is built from 11 residues. The germline V gene has CDR1 MDHEN and CDR2 SYDVKM. Trimming cost V 4 bases and J 8 bases, with 9 bases left between them. CDR3 amino acids: CASSSSRKQYF. DNA for the CDR3: TGTGCCAGCAGTTCCTCTCGGAAGCAGTACTTC.

This clonotype was detected only a few times. This CDR3 is CASSQEGTSGTYEQYF. The CDR3 region has the DNA TGTGCCAGCAGCCAAGAGGGAACTAGCGGAACCTACGAGCAGTACTTC. The V call is TRBV4-2, the J call TRBJ2-7; 8 bases match TRBD2. Germline V gives CDR1 LGHNA, CDR2 YNFKEQ. This CDR3 is 16 amino acids long. The V segment lost 0 bases and the J segment 2 bases; nucleotides outside the gene matches: 6.

This clonotype was detected only a few times. The rearrangement links TRBV7-9 to TRBJ2-2; D is unclear. The V and J ends lost 1 base and 4 bases respectively, with 13 bases between them. The CDR3 totals 16 residues. The germline V gene encodes CDR1 SEHNR and CDR2 FQNEAQ (reference sequence). Written as DNA, the CDR3 is TGTGCCAGCAGCTTAGTCTGGACGTCGAGCACCGGGGAGCTGTTTTTT. Residues: CASSLVWTSSTGELFF.

This clonotype was recorded many times. The V gene is TRBV12-3 or TRBV12-4, the J gene TRBJ2-5, with D tentatively TRBD1 or TRBD2 (6 bases each). This CDR3 region has 13 residues. With 9 bases removed from V and 4 bases from J, the gap between germline ends came to 15 bases. Here the CDR3 reads CASSPGGPETQYF. CDR3 sequence (DNA): TGTGCCAGTTCTCCTGGGGGGCCAGAGACCCAGTACTTC.

This clonotype appeared a few times. The gene calls are TRBV18 and TRBJ2-5, with D perhaps matching TRBD1 (6 bases). The CDR3 sequence is 13 residues long. Trimming took 8 bases from V and 4 from J, leaving 14 bases between them. Germline V CDR1 and CDR2: KGHSH, LQKENI. The CDR3 region has the DNA TGTGCCAGCGGCCCAGGGGTCGGAGAGACCCAGTACTTC. As protein: CASGPGVGETQYF. The whole variable domain, filled in from reference TRBV18 and TRBJ2-5, reads NAGVMQNPRHLVRRRGQEARLRCSPMKGHSHVYWYRQLPEEGLKFMVYLQKENIIDESGMPKERFSAEFPKEGPSILRIQQVVRGDSAAYFCASGPGVGETQYFGPGTRLLVL.

This clonotype was recorded a few times. The DNA of the CDR3 is TGCAGCGTTGAATCTAACGGAATGCTTACTACCTACAATGAGCAGTTCTTC. Translation gives CSVESNGMLTTYNEQFF. This chain connects TRBV29-1 to TRBJ2-1; D uncertain. The CDR3 sequence is 17 residues long. CDR1 is SQVTM, CDR2 ANQGSEA, per germline. Trimming left V 2 bases short and J 2 bases short, with 19 bases between.

This clonotype was detected a few times. The CDR3 loop reads CASSLALSSGRGLEQFF. DNA for the CDR3: TGCGCCAGCAGCTTGGCCTTGTCTAGCGGAAGGGGTCTCGAGCAGTTCTTC. The chain couples TRBV5-1 to TRBJ2-1; 7 nucleotides line up with TRBD2. CDR3 length: 17 residues. The V and J ends lost 0 bases and 10 bases, in that order; junction bases with no gene match: 16. Germline values: CDR1 SGHRS, CDR2 YFSETQ. Together with reference TRBV5-1 and TRBJ2-1, the CDR3 gives the full variable domain: KAGVTQTPRYLIKTRGQQVTLSCSPISGHRSVSWYQQTPGQGLQFLFEYFSETQRNKGNFPGRFSGRQFSNSRSEMNVSTLELGDSALYLCASSLALSSGRGLEQFFGPGTRLTVL.

This chain links TRBV20-1 with TRBJ2-3; no clear D gene. Germline V CDR1 and CDR2: DFQATT, SNEGSKA (reference sequence). The length of the CDR3 is 13 residues. V was clipped by 0 bases and J by 6 bases, with 10 bases between them. The CDR3 DNA sequence: TGCAGTGCTAGAGATAGTATAAGGGATACGCAGTATTTT. Its translation: CSARDSIRDTQYF.

This clonotype was found a few times. This rearrangement joins TRBV6-2 or TRBV6-3 to TRBJ2-1, with 12 bases aligning to TRBD2. The length of the CDR3 is 17 residues. From germline, CDR1 is MNHEY and CDR2 SVGEGT. V lost 0 bases, J lost 7 bases, and 7 bases stayed unmatched. CDR3 protein: CASSYSPSGRAVNEQFF. The CDR3 nucleotides read TGTGCCAGCAGTTACTCGCCTAGCGGGAGGGCCGTAAATGAGCAGTTCTTC.